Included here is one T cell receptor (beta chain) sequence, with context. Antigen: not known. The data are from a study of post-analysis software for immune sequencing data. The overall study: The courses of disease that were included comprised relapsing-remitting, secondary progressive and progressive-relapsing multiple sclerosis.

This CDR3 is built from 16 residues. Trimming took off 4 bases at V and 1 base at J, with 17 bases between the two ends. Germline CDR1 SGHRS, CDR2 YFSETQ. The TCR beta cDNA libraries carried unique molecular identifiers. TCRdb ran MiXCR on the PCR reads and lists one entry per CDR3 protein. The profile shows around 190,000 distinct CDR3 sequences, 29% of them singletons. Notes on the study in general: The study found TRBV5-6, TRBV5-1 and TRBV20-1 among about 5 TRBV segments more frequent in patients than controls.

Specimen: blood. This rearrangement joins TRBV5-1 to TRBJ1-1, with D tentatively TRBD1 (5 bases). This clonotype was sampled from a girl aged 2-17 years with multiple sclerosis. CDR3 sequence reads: CASSTGVWAENTEAFF. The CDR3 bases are TGCGCCAGCAGCACGGGGGTTTGGGCAGAGAACACTGAAGCTTTCTTT.